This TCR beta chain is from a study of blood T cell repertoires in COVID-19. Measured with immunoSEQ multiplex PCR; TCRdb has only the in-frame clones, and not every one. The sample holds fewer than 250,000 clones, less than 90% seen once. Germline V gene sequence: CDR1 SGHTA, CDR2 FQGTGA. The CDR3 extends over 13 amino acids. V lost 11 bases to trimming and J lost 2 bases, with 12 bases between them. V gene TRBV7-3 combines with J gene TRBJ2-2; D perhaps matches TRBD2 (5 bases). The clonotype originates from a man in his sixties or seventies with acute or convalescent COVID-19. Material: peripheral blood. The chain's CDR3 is CASRRANTGELFF. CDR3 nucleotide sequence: TGTGCCTCACGGCGGGCAAACACCGGGGAGCTGTTTTTT.